Listed here is a single T cell receptor beta chain. Its cognate antigen is unknown. These data are taken from a study of cytomegalovirus exposure and HLA in healthy donors. The study's findings and limits: In a later analysis, at a false discovery rate of 0.05, over 15,000 TCR beta sequences matched HLA alleles. One variant, a missense change in DCLRE1C, was linked in a later analysis to TCR beta V- and J-gene trimming.

Primers for the PCR totalled 60 Vbeta and 13 Jbeta. Per the original data handling: The authors later counted about 80 million unique TCR beta chains, 9 million to 14 million of them shared. Sequencing was performed with immunoSEQ multiplex PCR; in TCRdb, only in-frame clones are kept and a portion is missing. V, J and clone size derive from that table, while D and trimming were established from the DNA sequence. The data show roughly 100,000 clones, about four fifths seen once. This sequence was found in a woman between 40 and 55 years old in good health and CMV-seronegative. The sample was PBMCs.

This chain's CDR3 is CASRLTGMSSYEQYF. The CDR3 region has the DNA TGTGCCAGCAGGCTGACAGGGATGAGCTCCTACGAGCAGTACTTC. V gene TRBV7-9 combines with J gene TRBJ2-7, with 7 bases that match TRBD1. The V gene end was trimmed by 6 bases and the J gene end by 0 bases; junction bases not matched to a gene: 8. The CDR3 extends over 15 amino acids. Germline CDR1 SEHNR, CDR2 FQNEAQ (reference sequence).